This T cell receptor beta chain was sequenced for a study of CD8 T cells in Susac syndrome. Sequencing of TCR beta was undertaken in CD8+ and CD4+ T cells derived from blood. Multiple sclerosis controls were treatment-naive patients with stable or active relapsing-remitting disease. The count of this clonotype is one. Random hexamers served to reverse transcribe roughly 0.45 to 1 ug RNA. An immunoSEQ multiplex PCR generated amplified TCR beta CDR3 products spanning 54 Vbeta and 13 Jbeta. MiXCR was run by TCRdb on the immunoSEQ multiplex PCR reads, yielding one entry per CDR3 protein. The data contain a few hundred thousand distinct CDR3 sequences, approximately 95% of them singletons. Sequencing was performed on CD4+ T cells from PBMCs. The TCR was taken from a human donor with multiple sclerosis.

The CDR3 protein is CASSTDRGYEQYF. CDR3 nucleotides: TGTGCCAGCAGCACAGACAGAGGGTACGAGCAGTACTTC. The V call is TRBV12-3 or TRBV12-4, the J call TRBJ2-7; D may match TRBD1 or TRBD2 (5 bases each). V lost 6 bases to trimming and J lost 4 bases, with 13 bases between them. This CDR3 comprises 13 residues.